These 12 T cell receptor beta chains came from one sample sequenced in a study of cytomegalovirus exposure and HLA in healthy donors. The PCR employed 60 Vbeta primers together with 13 Jbeta primers. Sequencing was performed with immunoSEQ multiplex PCR; in TCRdb, only in-frame clones are kept and a portion is missing. The sample records more than 95,000 clones, roughly 81% being singletons. The sequenced material came from PBMCs. The receptors shown here come from a woman in her twenties or thirties in good health and CMV-seronegative.

The chain has TRBV19 and TRBJ2-4, with 9 bases aligning to TRBD1. J gave up 6 bases and V 3 bases, and 9 bases lay outside the gene matches. From germline, CDR1 is LNHDA and CDR2 SQIVND (reference sequence). This CDR3 has 16 amino acids. DNA for the CDR3: TGTGCCAGTAGTATCCCCGGACAGGGGAGGGGAAACATTCAGTACTTC. Its translation: CASSIPGQGRGNIQYF.

In its sample, this clone was seen once. This chain uses TRBV18 with TRBJ2-2; 9 bases are a match to TRBD1. J was trimmed by 4 bases and V by 2 bases; bases with no gene match: 2. The CDR3 spans 15 residues. Germline assignment: CDR1 KGHSH and CDR2 LQKENI. In nucleotides, the CDR3 is TGTGCCAGCTCACCAGGGACAGGGATCACCGGGGAGCTGTTTTTT. Its protein product is CASSPGTGITGELFF.

The chain uses TRBV5-1 and TRBJ2-2; the D gene is possibly TRBD2 (5 bases). The CDR3 is 14 residues long. V shed 3 bases and J shed 6 bases, with 12 bases lying between them. Germline V gene sequence: CDR1 SGHRS, CDR2 YFSETQ. CDR3 DNA: TGCGCCAGCAGCTACTCTACTAGTTCCGGGGAGCTGTTTTTT. It translates to CASSYSTSSGELFF.

The CDR3 DNA follows: TGTGCCACCCAGACAGGGTACGAGCAGTACTTC. Amino acid sequence: CATQTGYEQYF. The genes are TRBV6-1 and TRBJ2-7; 7 bases agree with TRBD1. Per the germline V gene, CDR1 is MNHNS and CDR2 is SASEGT. CDR3 length: 11 residues. Trimming cost V 10 bases and J 4 bases; bases outside gene matches: 4.

The J gene is TRBJ1-1, the V gene TRBV11-2; 8 bases line up with TRBD1. Germline V gene sequence: CDR1 SGHAT, CDR2 FQNNGV. This CDR3 region has 14 residues. The junction had 4 bases not matched to a gene; V was cut back by 3 bases and J by 4 bases. CDR3 region: CASSFDRGGTEAFF. The CDR3 nucleotides read TGTGCCAGCAGCTTCGACAGGGGTGGCACTGAAGCTTTCTTT.

This clone was recorded once. The identical CDR3 is also encoded by other nucleotide sequences in the sample. The chain has TRBV2 and TRBJ1-5, with a tentative D call TRBD1 (6 bases). Germline lookup yields CDR1 SNHLY and CDR2 FYNNEI. Trimming took 6 bases from V and 0 from J, leaving 9 bases between them. The CDR3 length is 14 residues. The CDR3 DNA reads as TGTGCCAGCAGCCCGGACAGTAGCAATCAGCCCCAGCATTTT. Amino acids: CASSPDSSNQPQHF. Together with reference TRBV2 and TRBJ1-5, the CDR3 gives the full variable domain: EPEVTQTPSHQVTQMGQEVILRCVPISNHLYFYWYRQILGQKVEFLVSFYNNEISEKSEIFDDQFSVERPDGSNFTLKIRSTKLEDSAMYFCASSPDSSNQPQHFGDGTRLSIL.

This clone appeared a few times. The genes are TRBV11-2 and TRBJ2-2; D is ambiguous. The V end lost 4 bases, the J end lost 6 bases, and 12 bases lay between the germline ends. Germline V CDR1 and CDR2: SGHAT, FQNNGV. This CDR3 spans 14 amino acids. The CDR3 region is CASSSPMLPGELFF. The CDR3 DNA sequence: TGTGCCAGCAGCTCCCCTATGTTACCCGGGGAGCTGTTTTTT.

The chain recombines TRBV2 with TRBJ2-7; the match to TRBD1 covers 10 bases. CDR3 length: 16 amino acids. Germline CDR1 and CDR2: SNHLY and FYNNEI. The V gene end was trimmed by 6 bases and the J gene end by 1 base; junction bases not matched to a gene: 9. The CDR3 region has the DNA TGTGCCAGCAGCCCGCCTGGACAGGGGGAGTCCTACGAGCAGTACTTC. Translated: CASSPPGQGESYEQYF.

The rearrangement joins TRBV5-4 to TRBJ1-6, with 8 bases that match TRBD1. V shed 3 bases and J 9 bases; nucleotides not matched to a gene: 11. Germline CDR1 and CDR2: SGHNT and YYREEE (reference sequence). This CDR3 has 16 amino acids. The CDR3 DNA reads TGTGCCAGCAGCTCGACCGGGACAGGTATACCTTCACCCCTCCACTTT. As protein: CASSSTGTGIPSPLHF.

The chain combines TRBV27 with TRBJ2-7; TRBD1 agrees at 9 bases. This CDR3 contains 18 residues. The germline V gene encodes CDR1 MNHEY and CDR2 SMNVEV (reference sequence). Trimming at V came to 5 bases and at J to 2 bases, leaving 16 bases not matched to a gene. The CDR3 sequence is CASSPSRSGTGNPYEQYF. The CDR3 DNA follows: TGTGCCAGCAGTCCTTCCAGATCCGGGACAGGGAACCCCTACGAGCAGTACTTC.

The J gene is TRBJ2-7, the V gene TRBV5-4; 11 positions agree with TRBD2. CDR1 is SGHNT and CDR2 is YYREEE in the germline V gene (reference sequence). The length of the CDR3 is 16 residues. V shed 1 base and J 0 bases; nucleotides not matched to a gene: 3. The CDR3 coding sequence is TGTGCCAGCAGCTTGTACCTAGCGGGGGGCTCCTACGAGCAGTACTTC. Protein sequence: CASSLYLAGGSYEQYF.

The chain employs TRBV14 and TRBJ1-3, with TRBD1 matching 8 bases. The CDR3 is made up of 16 amino acids. Looked up from germline, CDR1 is SGHDN and CDR2 is FVKESK. With 4 bases clipped from V and 0 bases from J, the junction kept 5 bases outside the gene matches. The CDR3 DNA reads as TGTGCCAGCAGCCCGCTTACAGGGGGCTCTGGAAACACCATATATTTT. Protein sequence: CASSPLTGGSGNTIYF.